These T cell receptor beta chains were read from a single sample in a study of breast tumors, draining lymph nodes, adjacent tissues. TCRdb ran MiXCR on the multiplex PCR reads and lists one entry per CDR3 protein. The sample shows 290,000 or so distinct CDR3 sequences, 30% to 35% of them seen only once. The source material was axillary lymph node tissue. All receptors derive from a female donor with breast cancer. Some clones in this sample may be carry-over from other donors' samples. CDR3s include the opening cysteine and the closing phenylalanine or tryptophan. Fields, in order: V gene, clone size, J gene, D gene, CDR3 DNA, CDR3 protein. D genes are given only for firm matches. Some rows have no size entry. The others give once, few or many, or a class for an expanded clone.

v_gene: TRBV20-1
abundance: many
j_gene: TRBJ2-3
d_gene: TRBD2
CDR3nt: TGCAGTGCCTCCTCCAGCGGGACTAGCACAGATACGCAGTATTTT
CDR3aa: CSASSSGTSTDTQYF

v_gene: TRBV19
abundance: many
j_gene: TRBJ1-5
d_gene: -
CDR3nt: TGTGCCAGTAGTACGAGGGTGGTGGATCAGCCCCAGCATTTT
CDR3aa: CASSTRVVDQPQHF

v_gene: TRBV15
abundance: many
j_gene: TRBJ2-1
d_gene: -
CDR3nt: TGTGCCACCAGCCGGGCGGGTGGTGAGCAGTTCTTC
CDR3aa: CATSRAGGEQFF

v_gene: TRBV20-1
abundance: few
j_gene: TRBJ1-1
d_gene: TRBD1
CDR3nt: TGCAGTGGTCTTTGGCGGATCCAGGGGGCGGGTGAAGCTTTCTTT
CDR3aa: CSGLWRIQGAGEAFF

v_gene: TRBV6-5
abundance: many
j_gene: TRBJ1-5
d_gene: -
CDR3nt: TGTGCCAGCAGTGGCGGGGGGAATCAGCCCCAGCATTTT
CDR3aa: CASSGGGNQPQHF

v_gene: TRBV12-3/TRBV12-4
abundance: many
j_gene: TRBJ2-3
d_gene: TRBD2
CDR3nt: TGTGCCAGCAGACACACTAGCGGGAGCACAGATACGCAGTATTTT
CDR3aa: CASRHTSGSTDTQYF

v_gene: TRBV15
abundance: many
j_gene: TRBJ1-2
d_gene: TRBD1
CDR3nt: TGTGCCACCAGCAGAGAACGAGACAGGGGGCATGGCTACACCTTC
CDR3aa: CATSRERDRGHGYTF

v_gene: TRBV10-3
abundance: many
j_gene: TRBJ2-3
d_gene: -
CDR3nt: TGTGCCATCAGTAACGTTGAAGATACGCAGTATTTT
CDR3aa: CAISNVEDTQYF

v_gene: TRBV5-5
abundance: -
j_gene: TRBJ2-1
d_gene: TRBD2
CDR3nt: TGTGCCAGCAGCTTGGGACCAGCGGGAGAGTCGAATGAGCAGTTCTTC
CDR3aa: CASSLGPAGESNEQFF

v_gene: TRBV24-1
abundance: -
j_gene: TRBJ2-2
d_gene: -
CDR3nt: TGTGCCACCAGTAGTATACGGGACACCGGGGAGCTGTTTTTT
CDR3aa: CATSSIRDTGELFF

v_gene: TRBV6-5
abundance: many
j_gene: TRBJ1-5
d_gene: -
CDR3nt: TGTGCCAGCAGTTACGAGTCTAGCCAGCCCCAGCATTTT
CDR3aa: CASSYESSQPQHF

v_gene: TRBV19
abundance: many
j_gene: TRBJ2-3
d_gene: TRBD2
CDR3nt: TGTGCCAGTAGTCCTGGGACTAGCGGGAGAATCAGCACAGATACGCAGTATTTT
CDR3aa: CASSPGTSGRISTDTQYF

v_gene: TRBV20-1
abundance: many
j_gene: TRBJ1-6
d_gene: -
CDR3nt: TGCAGTGCTCCCTACCCGAATTCACCCCTCCACTTT
CDR3aa: CSAPYPNSPLHF

v_gene: TRBV10-2
abundance: many
j_gene: TRBJ2-7
d_gene: -
CDR3nt: TGCGCCAGCAGTGAGAGAGTGGGGGGATTCTCCTACGAGCAGTACTTC
CDR3aa: CASSERVGGFSYEQYF

v_gene: TRBV7-7
abundance: many
j_gene: TRBJ2-7
d_gene: TRBD1
CDR3nt: TGTGCTAGCAGCCGGGACAGGGGTGGCGAGCAGTACTTC
CDR3aa: CASSRDRGGEQYF

v_gene: TRBV7-2
abundance: -
j_gene: TRBJ1-5
d_gene: -
CDR3nt: TGTGCCAGCAGCCCTACGATCGGGGGTGATCAGCCCCAGCATTTT
CDR3aa: CASSPTIGGDQPQHF

v_gene: TRBV5-1
abundance: many
j_gene: TRBJ2-1
d_gene: -
CDR3nt: TGCGCCAGCAGCTCTTCCGCAGGGGTGGGTTACAATGAGCAGTTCTTC
CDR3aa: CASSSSAGVGYNEQFF

v_gene: TRBV7-3
abundance: -
j_gene: TRBJ2-5
d_gene: -
CDR3nt: TGTGCCAGCAGCTACGACCGGGAGACCCAGTACTTC
CDR3aa: CASSYDRETQYF

v_gene: TRBV5-1
abundance: many
j_gene: TRBJ2-6
d_gene: -
CDR3nt: TGCGCCAGCAGCCATGACCGGAGCCCGGGGGCCAACGTCCTGACTTTC
CDR3aa: CASSHDRSPGANVLTF

v_gene: TRBV19
abundance: many
j_gene: TRBJ2-6
d_gene: -
CDR3nt: TGTGCCAGTAGTATGGGGGGTCACTCTGGGGCCAACGTCCTGACTTTC
CDR3aa: CASSMGGHSGANVLTF

v_gene: TRBV24-1
abundance: many
j_gene: TRBJ1-5
d_gene: -
CDR3nt: TGTGCCACCAGCACAGGATATAGCAATCAGCCCCAGCATTTT
CDR3aa: CATSTGYSNQPQHF

v_gene: TRBV19
abundance: many
j_gene: TRBJ2-2
d_gene: TRBD2
CDR3nt: TGTGCCAGTAGTATTGGGACTAGCGATACCGGGGAGCTGTTTTTT
CDR3aa: CASSIGTSDTGELFF

v_gene: TRBV25-1
abundance: -
j_gene: TRBJ2-3
d_gene: TRBD1
CDR3nt: TGTGCCAGCAGTGGAACCGGGACAGGGCGTGGGAATGAGCAGTATTTT
CDR3aa: CASSGTGTGRGNEQYF

v_gene: TRBV19
abundance: many
j_gene: TRBJ1-2
d_gene: -
CDR3nt: TGTGCCAGTAGTATCCTCCGGGACACCAACTCTAACTATGGCTACACCTTC
CDR3aa: CASSILRDTNSNYGYTF